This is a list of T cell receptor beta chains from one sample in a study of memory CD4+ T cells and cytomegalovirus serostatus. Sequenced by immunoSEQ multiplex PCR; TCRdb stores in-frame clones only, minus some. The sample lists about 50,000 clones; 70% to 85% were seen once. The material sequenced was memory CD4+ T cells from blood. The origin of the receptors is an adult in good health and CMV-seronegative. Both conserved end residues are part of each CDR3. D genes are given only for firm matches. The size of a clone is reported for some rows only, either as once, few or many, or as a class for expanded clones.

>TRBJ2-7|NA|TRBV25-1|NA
TGTGCCAGCAGTGAGGCGGGACAGTCCTACGAGCAGTACTTC
CASSEAGQSYEQYF
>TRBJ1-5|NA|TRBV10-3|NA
TGTGCCATCAGTGACGGGGGCGGGAGCAATCAGCCCCAGCATTTT
CAISDGGGSNQPQHF
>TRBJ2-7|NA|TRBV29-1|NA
TGCAGCGTTGGAATGGCCTACGAGCAGTACTTC
CSVGMAYEQYF
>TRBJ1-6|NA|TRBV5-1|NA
TGCGCCAGCAGCTTGGGGGGGGCCGGTCCCGGGAATTCACCCCTCCACTTT
CASSLGGAGPGNSPLHF
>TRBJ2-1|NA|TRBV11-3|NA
TGTGCCAGCAGTTCCGGGTGGGCCGGGGGTGAGCAGTTCTTC
CASSSGWAGGEQFF
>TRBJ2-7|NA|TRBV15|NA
TGTGCCACCAGCAGAGGCAGGGTTGGTTACGAGCAGTACTTC
CATSRGRVGYEQYF
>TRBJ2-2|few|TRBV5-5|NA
TGTGCCAGCAGCTTGGTTCTAGCCAGCACCGGGGAGCTGTTTTTT
CASSLVLASTGELFF
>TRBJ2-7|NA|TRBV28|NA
TGTGCCAGCAGAGGCTCCCTCATGGGCGAGCAGTACTTC
CASRGSLMGEQYF
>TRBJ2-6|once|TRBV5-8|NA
TGTGCCAGCAGCTCCACAGGGTCTGGGGCCAACGTCCTGACTTTC
CASSSTGSGANVLTF
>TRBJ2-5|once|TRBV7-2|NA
TGTGCCAGCAGCTTAGCGGGGGCGGTCCGGGAGACCCAGTACTTC
CASSLAGAVRETQYF
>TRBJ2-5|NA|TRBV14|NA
TGTGCCAGCAGCCAAGATCTCGAGTCTACCCAGTACTTC
CASSQDLESTQYF
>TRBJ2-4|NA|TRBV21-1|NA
TGTGCCAGCAGCAGGGGTGTTAGGGCCAGCCTAGCCAAAAACATTCAGTACTTC
CASSRGVRASLAKNIQYF
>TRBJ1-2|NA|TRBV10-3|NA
TGTGCCATCAGTGAAGCAGGGGGCTACACCTTC
CAISEAGGYTF
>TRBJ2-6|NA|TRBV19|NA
TGTGCCAGTAGTATTCGACGGGAACCTGGGGCCAACGTCCTGACTTTC
CASSIRREPGANVLTF
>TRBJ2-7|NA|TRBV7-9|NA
TGTGCCAGCAGCTTAGTTGGCAGTCCGCCCTACGAGCAGTACTTC
CASSLVGSPPYEQYF
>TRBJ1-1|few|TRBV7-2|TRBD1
TGTGCCAGCAGGCGACAGGGGAACACTGAAGCTTTCTTT
CASRRQGNTEAFF
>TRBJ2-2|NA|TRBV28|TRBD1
TGTGCCAGCAGTTTAGCCGGGACAGGGGCCGGGGAGCTGTTTTTT
CASSLAGTGAGELFF
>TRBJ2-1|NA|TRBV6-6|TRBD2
TGTGCCAGCAGATGGACTAGCGGGGGGCGTCACAATGAGCAGTTCTTC
CASRWTSGGRHNEQFF
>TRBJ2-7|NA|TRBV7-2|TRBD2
TGTGCCAGCAGCCCAGCGGGGTTACACTCCTACGAGCAGTACTTC
CASSPAGLHSYEQYF
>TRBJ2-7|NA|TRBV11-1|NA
TGTGCCAGCAGCCGTGGATTTTCAAGCTACGAGCAGTACTTC
CASSRGFSSYEQYF
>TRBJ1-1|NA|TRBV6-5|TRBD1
TGTGCCAGCAGTTACTCCCGGACAGGGGAAACTGAAGCTTTCTTT
CASSYSRTGETEAFF
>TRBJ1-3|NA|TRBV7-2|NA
TGTGCCAGCAGCTTGGGTGGCGGCACCATATATTTT
CASSLGGGTIYF
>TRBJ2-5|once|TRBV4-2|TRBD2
TGTGCCAGCAGCCAAGATGCCGATAGCGGGGTTTTGAAGACCCAGTACTTC
CASSQDADSGVLKTQYF
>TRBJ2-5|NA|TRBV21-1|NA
TGTGCCAGCAGCAAAGGTAGTCCGGGGGGGTGGGAGACCCAGTACTTC
CASSKGSPGGWETQYF
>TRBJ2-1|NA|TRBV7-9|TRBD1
TGTGCCAGCAGCTTAGGGAGGACAGGGTTTAGCAATGAGCAGTTCTTC
CASSLGRTGFSNEQFF
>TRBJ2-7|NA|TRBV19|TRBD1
TGTGCCAGTAGTATCCAAGGGACAGGGGACGCGGCACACGAGCAGTACTTC
CASSIQGTGDAAHEQYF
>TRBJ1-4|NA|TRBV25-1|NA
TGTGCCAGCAGTGAATGGGCAGGGAATGAAAAACTGTTTTTT
CASSEWAGNEKLFF
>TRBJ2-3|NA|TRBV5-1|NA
TGCGCCAGCAGCCCCGCAGGGTCCTTCTCTCTAGCCACAGATACGCAGTATTTT
CASSPAGSFSLATDTQYF
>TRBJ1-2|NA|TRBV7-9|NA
TGTGCCAGCAGCTCTACAGCCAACTATGGCTACACCTTC
CASSSTANYGYTF
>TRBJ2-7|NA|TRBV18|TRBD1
TGTGCCAGCTCACCACCGGGACAGGGGGCCGGATACGAGCAGTACTTC
CASSPPGQGAGYEQYF
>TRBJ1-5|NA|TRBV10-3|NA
TGTGCCATCAGGGATAGCAATCAGCCCCAGCATTTT
CAIRDSNQPQHF
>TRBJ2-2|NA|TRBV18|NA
TGTGCCAGCTCACCGGGGCAGACGAACACCGGGGAGCTGTTTTTT
CASSPGQTNTGELFF
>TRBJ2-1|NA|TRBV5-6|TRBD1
TGTGCCAGCAGCTACCGGGACAGGGTGATCCATGAGCAGTTCTTC
CASSYRDRVIHEQFF
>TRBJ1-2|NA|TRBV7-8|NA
TGTGCCAGCAGCTTAACCCGGGACCCATCTGGCTACACCTTC
CASSLTRDPSGYTF
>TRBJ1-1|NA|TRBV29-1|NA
TGCAGCGCTCTACATGAAAACACTGAAGCTTTCTTT
CSALHENTEAFF
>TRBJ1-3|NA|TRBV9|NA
TGTGCCAGCAGCTCTACCTCTGGAAACACCATATATTTT
CASSSTSGNTIYF
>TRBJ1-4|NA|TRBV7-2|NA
TGTGCCAGCAGCCTCTTGGGGGGCCGAACTAATGAAAAACTGTTTTTT
CASSLLGGRTNEKLFF
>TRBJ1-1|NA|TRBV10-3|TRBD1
TGTGCCATCAAGGGACAGGGGAACACTGAAGCTTTCTTT
CAIKGQGNTEAFF
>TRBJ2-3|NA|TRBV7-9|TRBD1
TGTGCCAGCAGCTTACACGGACAGGGAAAAGATACGCAGTATTTT
CASSLHGQGKDTQYF
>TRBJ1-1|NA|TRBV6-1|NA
TGTGCCAGCAGTGCCATAAGGAACACTGAAGCTTTCTTT
CASSAIRNTEAFF
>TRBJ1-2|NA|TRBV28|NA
TGTGCCAGCCGAGGGACTCCAGGCTACACCTTC
CASRGTPGYTF
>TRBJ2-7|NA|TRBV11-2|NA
TGTGCCAGCAGCCCCTCCTTCATACCCTACGAGCAGTACTTC
CASSPSFIPYEQYF
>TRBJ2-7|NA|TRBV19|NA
TGTGCCAGTAGTCTAACAGGGTACGAGCAGTACTTC
CASSLTGYEQYF